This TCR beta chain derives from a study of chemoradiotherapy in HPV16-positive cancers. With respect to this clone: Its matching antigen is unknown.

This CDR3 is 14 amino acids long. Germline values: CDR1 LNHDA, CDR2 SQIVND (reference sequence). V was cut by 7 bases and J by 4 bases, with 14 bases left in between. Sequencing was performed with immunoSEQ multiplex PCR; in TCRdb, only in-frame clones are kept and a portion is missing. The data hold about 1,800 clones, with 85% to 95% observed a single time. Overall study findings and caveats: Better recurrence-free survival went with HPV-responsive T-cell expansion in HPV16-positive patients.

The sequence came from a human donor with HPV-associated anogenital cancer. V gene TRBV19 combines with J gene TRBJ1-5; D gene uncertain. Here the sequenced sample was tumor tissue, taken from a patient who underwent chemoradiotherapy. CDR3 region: CASTKGRSNQPQHF. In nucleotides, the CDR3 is TGTGCCAGTACCAAGGGCAGAAGTAATCAGCCCCAGCATTTT.